This passage covers 11 T cell receptor beta chains from one sample sequenced in a study of a mutant IDH1 vaccine in newly diagnosed glioma. The sample's time point: week 23, last vaccination. Alongside topical imiquimod, each dose of vaccine comprised 300 ug of mutant IDH1 20-mer peptide. TCRdb's table, derived via immunoSEQ multiplex PCR, lists solely in-frame clones and lacks some. This table has tens of thousands of clones, 65% to 85% appearing once. Their target antigens are unknown. Source: PBMCs, taken from a glioma patient whose treatment included an IDH1 peptide vaccine. The receptors stem from a young woman with glioma.

This chain joins TRBV6-1 and TRBJ2-1; TRBD2 agrees at 9 bases. The germline V gene encodes CDR1 MNHNS and CDR2 SASEGT. Germline trimming cut 6 bases from V and 7 bases from J; bases unmatched to any gene: 4. This CDR3 region has 13 residues. CDR3 DNA sequence: TGTGCCAGCAGGAAGGCGGGAGGGAATGAGCAGTTCTTC. Amino acids: CASRKAGGNEQFF.

The chain combines TRBV11-2 with TRBJ2-7, with a tentative D call TRBD1 (6 bases). Trimming shortened V by 7 bases and J by 6 bases, and 19 bases separated the two germline ends. Germline CDR1 is SGHAT and CDR2 is FQNNGV. The CDR3 is made up of 14 amino acids. The CDR3 protein is CASTNGGVGTEQYF. The CDR3 DNA reads TGTGCCAGCACCAATGGGGGCGTCGGCACCGAGCAGTACTTC.

This clone is classed as medium-sized (0.01 to 0.1%). The V call is TRBV21-1, the J call TRBJ1-2. TRBV21-1 is tagged as a pseudogene. This CDR3 is built from 17 residues. The CDR3 spells CASRHRFLDGADYGYTF. The CDR3 nucleotides read TGTGCCAGCAGGCACAGATTTTTGGACGGGGCCGACTATGGCTACACCTTC.

V and J are TRBV29-1 and TRBJ2-7; 9 nucleotides align to TRBD2. V lost 4 bases to trimming and J lost 6 bases; unmatched junction nucleotides: 1. From germline, CDR1 is SQVTM and CDR2 ANQGSEA. This CDR3 comprises 11 residues. The CDR3 nucleotides read TGCAGCGTTGGGACTAGCGCCGAGCAGTACTTC. It translates to CSVGTSAEQYF.

The chain couples TRBV5-1 to TRBJ2-7; 8 nucleotides agree with TRBD1. The CDR3 is 14 amino acids. The J segment lost 6 bases and the V segment lost 4 bases, leaving 9 bases of the junction unmatched. Germline assignment: CDR1 SGHRS and CDR2 YFSETQ. The CDR3 bases are TGCGCCAGCAGCCCTCTACGGACAGGGCGCGAGCAGTACTTC. Amino acids: CASSPLRTGREQYF.

The chain joins TRBV7-2 to TRBJ1-3, with D possibly being TRBD1 (5 bases). This CDR3 contains 14 residues. V gave up 5 bases and J gave up 0 bases, with 8 bases separating them. The germline CDR1 and CDR2 sequences are SGHTA and FQGNSA. The CDR3 DNA follows: TGTGCCAGCAGCCCCCAGGGCTCTGGAAACACCATATATTTT. Its protein product is CASSPQGSGNTIYF.

The chain uses TRBV5-3 and TRBJ2-7; 7 nucleotides line up with TRBD2. TRBV5-3 is labeled an ORF, and its function is uncertain. The CDR3 is 19 residues long. The V gene end was trimmed by 0 bases and the J gene end by 1 base; junction bases not matched to a gene: 16. The CDR3 spells CARSLARGGTVIVSYEQYF. The CDR3 DNA is TGTGCCAGAAGCTTGGCCCGGGGAGGGACCGTAATTGTGTCCTACGAGCAGTACTTC.

The V call is TRBV14, the J call TRBJ2-3, with 7 bases aligning to TRBD2. V lost 1 base, J lost 12 bases, and 4 bases stayed unmatched. This CDR3 contains 12 residues. Germline CDR1 is SGHDN and CDR2 is FVKESK. Here the CDR3 DNA reads TGTGCCAGCAGCCAAGGCGGCGGGAGTCAGTATTTT. This codes for CASSQGGGSQYF. Drawing the rest from reference TRBV14 and TRBJ2-3, the complete variable domain is EAGVTQFPSHSVIEKGQTVTLRCDPISGHDNLYWYRRVMGKEIKFLLHFVKESKQDESGMPNNRFLAERTGGTYSTLKVQPAELEDSGVYFCASSQGGGSQYFGPGTRLTVL.

The V call is TRBV7-2, the J call TRBJ2-4, with 11 bases aligning to TRBD2. Germline V lookup: CDR1 SGHTA, CDR2 FQGNSA. V trimming: 3 bases; J trimming: 4 bases; junction bases outside the gene matches: 2. This CDR3 spans 15 amino acids. In nucleotides, the CDR3 is TGTGCCAGCAGCTTTAGCGGGGGGGCAAAAAACATTCAGTACTTC. This translates into CASSFSGGAKNIQYF.

The V gene is TRBV28, the J gene TRBJ1-4; 7 nucleotides agree with TRBD1. This CDR3 has 16 residues. Germline V CDR1 and CDR2: MDHEN, SYDVKM. V gave up 3 bases and J gave up 5 bases; unmatched junction bases: 9. CDR3 sequence: CASSLPQGTVNEKLFF. CDR3 sequence (DNA): TGTGCCAGCAGTTTGCCCCAAGGGACAGTAAATGAAAAACTGTTTTTT.

This chain links TRBV4-3 with TRBJ2-2; TRBD2 is a possible D gene (6 bases). This CDR3 is 16 amino acids long. Trimming shortened V by 0 bases and J by 3 bases, and 11 bases separated the two germline ends. Germline V lookup: CDR1 LGHNA, CDR2 YSLEER. CDR3: CASSQDRGKDTGELFF. Here the CDR3 DNA reads TGCGCCAGCAGCCAAGATCGCGGGAAGGACACCGGGGAGCTGTTTTTT.